A selection of T cell receptor beta chains follows, all from one sample in a study of cytomegalovirus exposure and HLA in healthy donors. Clones were sequenced by immunoSEQ multiplex PCR, and TCRdb holds only the in-frame ones, with some missing. This sample has approximately 100,000 clones, with 85% to 95% found just once. Sequencing input: PBMCs. Receptors were obtained from a woman in her twenties or thirties in good health and CMV-seropositive. Each CDR3 is given with its conserved first and last residue. The D gene is left open where the match is weak. The listing skips clone size in some rows; elsewhere it reads once, few, many or a size class.

CDR3 protein: CASSLARGFNEKLFF
CDR3 DNA: TGTGCCAGCAGCTTGGCCAGGGGGTTTAATGAAAAACTGTTTTTT
D gene: TRBD1
V gene: TRBV5-8
J gene: TRBJ1-4
clone size: -

CDR3 protein: CASSGAGRDNIQYF
CDR3 DNA: TGTGCCAGCAGCGGTGCGGGGCGGGATAACATTCAGTACTTC
D gene: -
V gene: TRBV6-5
J gene: TRBJ2-4
clone size: -

CDR3 protein: CASSTKLEWGLAGVETQYF
CDR3 DNA: TGTGCCAGCAGCACTAAGCTAGAATGGGGACTAGCGGGAGTGGAGACCCAGTACTTC
D gene: TRBD2
V gene: TRBV27
J gene: TRBJ2-5
clone size: -

CDR3 protein: CASGPPRGGNYGYTF
CDR3 DNA: TGTGCTAGTGGTCCACCCCGGGGAGGCAACTATGGCTACACCTTC
D gene: -
V gene: TRBV12-5
J gene: TRBJ1-2
clone size: few

CDR3 protein: CAWSVPRLADNNEQFF
CDR3 DNA: TGTGCCTGGAGTGTACCTCGACTAGCGGATAACAATGAGCAGTTCTTC
D gene: TRBD2
V gene: TRBV30
J gene: TRBJ2-1
clone size: -

CDR3 protein: CASTGDSEQFF
CDR3 DNA: TGTGCCAGCACAGGGGATTCAGAGCAGTTCTTC
D gene: TRBD1
V gene: TRBV19
J gene: TRBJ2-1
clone size: -

CDR3 protein: CASSPFGPGPVSIVGYTF
CDR3 DNA: TGTGCCAGCTCACCATTCGGTCCAGGGCCGGTTTCAATCGTCGGCTACACCTTC
D gene: -
V gene: TRBV18
J gene: TRBJ1-2
clone size: -

CDR3 protein: CASSPGGLAGVPDTQYF
CDR3 DNA: TGTGCCAGCAGCCCGGGGGGGCTAGCGGGAGTCCCAGATACGCAGTATTTT
D gene: TRBD2
V gene: TRBV4-2
J gene: TRBJ2-3
clone size: -

CDR3 protein: CAVGQRNTEAFF
CDR3 DNA: TGTGCCGTGGGACAGCGGAACACTGAAGCTTTCTTT
D gene: TRBD1
V gene: TRBV30
J gene: TRBJ1-1
clone size: few

CDR3 protein: CASSLGSDSNQPQHF
CDR3 DNA: TGTGCCAGCAGCTTAGGAAGTGACAGTAATCAGCCCCAGCATTTT
D gene: -
V gene: TRBV7-9
J gene: TRBJ1-5
clone size: -

CDR3 protein: CASSLKEGVGELFF
CDR3 DNA: TGTGCCAGCAGCTTAAAGGAAGGGGTCGGGGAGCTGTTTTTT
D gene: -
V gene: TRBV7-7
J gene: TRBJ2-2
clone size: -

CDR3 protein: CASSLTGGLTEAFF
CDR3 DNA: TGTGCCAGTAGTCTCACAGGGGGCCTTACTGAAGCTTTCTTT
D gene: TRBD1
V gene: TRBV19
J gene: TRBJ1-1
clone size: -

CDR3 protein: CASSDLAGSPSYEQYF
CDR3 DNA: TGCGCCAGCAGTGACTTGGCGGGATCACCCTCCTACGAGCAGTACTTC
D gene: -
V gene: TRBV10-2
J gene: TRBJ2-7
clone size: -

CDR3 protein: CASSLGQVGRNTEAFF
CDR3 DNA: TGTGCCAGCAGCTTGGGACAGGTCGGCAGGAACACTGAAGCTTTCTTT
D gene: -
V gene: TRBV5-6
J gene: TRBJ1-1
clone size: -

CDR3 protein: CASSYGGGGWNTEAFF
CDR3 DNA: TGTGCCAGCAGTTACGGTGGAGGGGGCTGGAACACTGAAGCTTTCTTT
D gene: TRBD1
V gene: TRBV6-5
J gene: TRBJ1-1
clone size: -

CDR3 protein: CASSLPGNSNQPQHF
CDR3 DNA: TGTGCCAGCAGCCTGCCCGGAAATAGCAATCAGCCCCAACATTTT
D gene: -
V gene: TRBV28
J gene: TRBJ1-5
clone size: -

CDR3 protein: CASSILSQGNEKLFF
CDR3 DNA: TGTGCCAGTAGTATTTTATCCCAGGGAAATGAAAAACTGTTTTTT
D gene: -
V gene: TRBV19
J gene: TRBJ1-4
clone size: -

CDR3 protein: CASSALGPESDTQYF
CDR3 DNA: TGTGCCAGCAGCGCCCTGGGGCCCGAATCGGATACGCAGTATTTT
D gene: -
V gene: TRBV9
J gene: TRBJ2-3
clone size: once

CDR3 protein: CASSGGTIEQFF
CDR3 DNA: TGTGCCAGCAGTGGGGGGACTATTGAGCAGTTCTTC
D gene: TRBD2
V gene: TRBV2
J gene: TRBJ2-1
clone size: -

CDR3 protein: CAISHGGAVAGYTF
CDR3 DNA: TGTGCCATCAGTCATGGAGGCGCCGTGGCCGGCTACACCTTC
D gene: -
V gene: TRBV10-3
J gene: TRBJ1-2
clone size: -

CDR3 protein: CASSPKRTSYNEQFF
CDR3 DNA: TGTGCCAGCAGTCCCAAGCGGACCTCCTACAATGAGCAGTTCTTC
D gene: -
V gene: TRBV27
J gene: TRBJ2-1
clone size: -

CDR3 protein: CASREAGLFTDTQYF
CDR3 DNA: TGCGCCAGCAGGGAGGCGGGACTATTCACAGATACGCAGTATTTT
D gene: TRBD2
V gene: TRBV5-1
J gene: TRBJ2-3
clone size: -

CDR3 protein: CASSLEGGQSNYGYTF
CDR3 DNA: TGTGCCAGCAGCTTAGAAGGGGGACAGAGTAACTATGGCTACACCTTC
D gene: TRBD1
V gene: TRBV7-2
J gene: TRBJ1-2
clone size: -

CDR3 protein: CASSARGGVGQPQHF
CDR3 DNA: TGTGCCAGTAGCGCCCGGGGGGGGGTAGGACAGCCCCAGCATTTT
D gene: -
V gene: TRBV19
J gene: TRBJ1-5
clone size: -

CDR3 protein: CASSFIEPYNEQFF
CDR3 DNA: TGCGCCAGCAGCTTTATAGAACCCTACAATGAGCAGTTCTTC
D gene: -
V gene: TRBV5-1
J gene: TRBJ2-1
clone size: -

CDR3 protein: CASRPYFWGRPGELFF
CDR3 DNA: TGTGCCAGCAGACCCTATTTCTGGGGGCGCCCCGGGGAGCTGTTTTTT
D gene: -
V gene: TRBV2
J gene: TRBJ2-2
clone size: -

CDR3 protein: CASSARQGRETQYF
CDR3 DNA: TGTGCCAGCAGCGCTAGACAGGGTCGGGAGACCCAGTACTTC
D gene: TRBD1
V gene: TRBV7-6
J gene: TRBJ2-5
clone size: -

CDR3 protein: CASSAGTGLDYTF
CDR3 DNA: TGTGCCAGTAGTGCAGGGACAGGATTAGACTACACCTTC
D gene: TRBD1
V gene: TRBV19
J gene: TRBJ1-2
clone size: once

CDR3 protein: CASSEGIPYEQYF
CDR3 DNA: TGTGCCAGCAGCGAGGGTATACCCTACGAGCAGTACTTC
D gene: -
V gene: TRBV7-9
J gene: TRBJ2-7
clone size: -

CDR3 protein: CASTPGVPPGEQYF
CDR3 DNA: TGTGCCAGCACCCCTGGAGTTCCTCCGGGGGAGCAGTACTTC
D gene: -
V gene: TRBV27
J gene: TRBJ2-7
clone size: -

CDR3 protein: CASSLVQGAYSGNTIYF
CDR3 DNA: TGTGCCAGCAGCTTAGTTCAGGGGGCTTACTCTGGAAACACCATATATTTT
D gene: TRBD1
V gene: TRBV7-9
J gene: TRBJ1-3
clone size: -

CDR3 protein: CAWSKKRMNTGELFF
CDR3 DNA: TGTGCCTGGAGTAAAAAGAGAATGAACACCGGGGAGCTGTTTTTT
D gene: -
V gene: TRBV30
J gene: TRBJ2-2
clone size: -

CDR3 protein: CASTSGGTSTDTQYF
CDR3 DNA: TGCGCCAGCACCTCCGGGGGGACAAGCACAGATACGCAGTATTTT
D gene: -
V gene: TRBV5-1
J gene: TRBJ2-3
clone size: once

CDR3 protein: CASSLGAGGVYEQYF
CDR3 DNA: TGTGCCAGCAGCTTAGGGGCGGGAGGGGTCTACGAGCAGTACTTC
D gene: TRBD2
V gene: TRBV7-2
J gene: TRBJ2-7
clone size: -

CDR3 protein: CSVTGTSGNGAELFF
CDR3 DNA: TGCAGCGTCACCGGGACTAGCGGGAATGGGGCGGAGCTGTTTTTT
D gene: TRBD2
V gene: TRBV29-1
J gene: TRBJ2-2
clone size: -

CDR3 protein: CASNSGTGELGYNQPQHF
CDR3 DNA: TGTGCCAGTAACTCCGGGACAGGGGAGTTGGGTTACAATCAGCCCCAGCATTTT
D gene: TRBD1
V gene: TRBV19
J gene: TRBJ1-5
clone size: -

CDR3 protein: CASSPRLGLEQFF
CDR3 DNA: TGTGCCAGCAGCCCCCGACTAGGCCTTGAGCAGTTCTTC
D gene: -
V gene: TRBV13
J gene: TRBJ2-1
clone size: -

CDR3 protein: CASSFAGLTIYF
CDR3 DNA: TGTGCCAGCAGTTTTGCCGGTCTGACCATATATTTT
D gene: -
V gene: TRBV28
J gene: TRBJ1-3
clone size: -

CDR3 protein: CASRSTGGSPEAFF
CDR3 DNA: TGTGCCAGCAGATCCACGGGGGGTAGTCCTGAAGCTTTCTTT
D gene: -
V gene: TRBV7-9
J gene: TRBJ1-1
clone size: -

CDR3 protein: CASSPRWAGGAGRVEAFF
CDR3 DNA: TGTGCCAGCTCACCACGATGGGCAGGGGGAGCTGGCCGGGTTGAAGCTTTCTTT
D gene: TRBD1
V gene: TRBV18
J gene: TRBJ1-1
clone size: -